The rows below give T cell receptor beta chains drawn from one sample of a study of blood T cells in healthy people across ages. One entry per CDR3 protein, called by TCRdb with MiXCR from the 5' RACE reads. The table records roughly 1,000,000 distinct CDR3 sequences, almost 25% of them present only once. Separately, the same data were catalogued under a study of T cells of mothers and their children.

The sequencing sample was made of blood. The receptors come from a girl aged 2-10 years in good health. Both conserved end residues are part of each CDR3. Fields, in order: D gene, J gene, V gene, clone size, CDR3 DNA, CDR3 protein. D genes are given only for firm matches. Size values are once, few and many counts, or a class for expanded clones, and some rows have none.

D: TRBD2
J: TRBJ2-7
V: TRBV19
size: -
DNA: TGTGCCACTGCAGCAGGGGCGGGGGGATACGAGCAGTACTTC
CDR3: CATAAGAGGYEQYF

D: TRBD2
J: TRBJ2-7
V: TRBV29-1
size: -
DNA: TGCAGCGTCGCCGGGACTAGCGGGGGGGTGAGCTCCTACGAGCAGTACTTC
CDR3: CSVAGTSGGVSSYEQYF

D: TRBD2
J: TRBJ2-1
V: TRBV11-2
size: -
DNA: TGTGCCAGCAGCTTAATCGGACTAGCGGGGGGGAAGGAGCAGTTCTTC
CDR3: CASSLIGLAGGKEQFF

D: -
J: TRBJ1-1
V: TRBV20-1
size: few
DNA: TGCAGTGCTAGATATGTCCACATACCTTCTATGAACACTGAAGCTTTCTTT
CDR3: CSARYVHIPSMNTEAFF

D: -
J: TRBJ2-3
V: TRBV15
size: -
DNA: TGTGCCACCAGCAGAGAATCCGGACTCACAAATACGCAGTATTTT
CDR3: CATSRESGLTNTQYF

D: -
J: TRBJ1-1
V: TRBV6-8
size: -
DNA: TGTGCCAGCCTCGACGAGAAAACATACACTGAAGCTTTCTTT
CDR3: CASLDEKTYTEAFF

D: -
J: TRBJ1-1
V: TRBV6-1
size: -
DNA: TGTGCCAGCAGTGAAAGGGGGGGCTTTGGAGCTTTCTTT
CDR3: CASSERGGFGAFF

D: TRBD1
J: TRBJ1-2
V: TRBV6-6
size: few
DNA: TGTGCCAGCAGGCAAGGACAGGGACACTATGGCTACACCTTC
CDR3: CASRQGQGHYGYTF

D: -
J: TRBJ1-6
V: TRBV6-1
size: -
DNA: TGTGCCAGCACTAAGAGGAGGGGTGCAATGGATAATTCACCCCTCCACTTT
CDR3: CASTKRRGAMDNSPLHF

D: TRBD2
J: TRBJ2-1
V: TRBV11-2
size: few
DNA: TGTGCCAGCAGCGTCCCGACTAGCGGTTACAATGAGCAGTTCTTC
CDR3: CASSVPTSGYNEQFF

D: -
J: TRBJ1-1
V: TRBV5-1
size: few
DNA: TGCGCCAGCAGCTTGGGACCAGGGGTAATCACTGAAGCTTTCTTT
CDR3: CASSLGPGVITEAFF

D: -
J: TRBJ2-7
V: TRBV28
size: -
DNA: TGTGCCAGCACTAGTGTCTACGAGCAGTACTTC
CDR3: CASTSVYEQYF

D: TRBD2
J: TRBJ2-1
V: TRBV6-2/TRBV6-3
size: -
DNA: TGTGCCAGCAGTTGGGGTAGCGGGGGATACAATGAGCAGTTCTTC
CDR3: CASSWGSGGYNEQFF

D: -
J: TRBJ1-2
V: TRBV20-1
size: few
DNA: TGCAGTGCTAATAAACCGGGACAAGCAGCTAACTATGGCTACACCTTC
CDR3: CSANKPGQAANYGYTF

D: -
J: TRBJ1-2
V: TRBV4-1
size: -
DNA: TGCGCCAGCAGCCAAGCTTTGGGTTTGTATGGCTACACCTTC
CDR3: CASSQALGLYGYTF

D: TRBD1
J: TRBJ1-6
V: TRBV7-6
size: few
DNA: TGTGCCAGCAGCTTAGGTGGACAGGGTTTAGGTTCACCCCTCCACTTT
CDR3: CASSLGGQGLGSPLHF

D: -
J: TRBJ1-6
V: TRBV12-3/TRBV12-4
size: -
DNA: TGTGCCAGCACCCTGAGGAGTTCACCCCTCCACTTT
CDR3: CASTLRSSPLHF

D: -
J: TRBJ2-7
V: TRBV20-1
size: -
DNA: TGCAGTGCTTTGAACCGGGACGAACCCTTGAACGAGCAGTACTTC
CDR3: CSALNRDEPLNEQYF

D: TRBD2
J: TRBJ2-5
V: TRBV7-2
size: few
DNA: TGTGCCAGCAGCTTAAGAAGCGGGAGGAGAACGGAGACCCAGTACTTC
CDR3: CASSLRSGRRTETQYF

D: -
J: TRBJ2-2
V: TRBV2
size: -
DNA: TGTGCCAGCATTAGGGACGAGGGTCACGGGGAGCTGTTTTTT
CDR3: CASIRDEGHGELFF

D: -
J: TRBJ1-3
V: TRBV7-2
size: -
DNA: TGTGCCAGCAGCTGGCTCTCAGGGGTCAGCTCTGGAAACACCATATATTTT
CDR3: CASSWLSGVSSGNTIYF

D: -
J: TRBJ2-7
V: TRBV4-1
size: -
DNA: TGCGCCAGCAGCCCAAAACCCACGGGGGCTGAGCAGTACTTC
CDR3: CASSPKPTGAEQYF

D: -
J: TRBJ1-4
V: TRBV7-2
size: -
DNA: TGTGCCAGCAGCTACGACGCGGGTGGTAACGAAAAACTGTTTTTT
CDR3: CASSYDAGGNEKLFF

D: -
J: TRBJ1-2
V: TRBV12-3/TRBV12-4
size: -
DNA: TGTGCCAGCAGCTCGTGGGGGCCAAATGGCTACACCTTC
CDR3: CASSSWGPNGYTF

D: TRBD2
J: TRBJ2-3
V: TRBV28
size: few
DNA: TGTGCCAGCAGTTTTTTTAGCGGGAGGACCACAGATACGCAGTATTTT
CDR3: CASSFFSGRTTDTQYF

D: TRBD2
J: TRBJ2-3
V: TRBV7-2
size: few
DNA: TGTGCCAGCAGCTTAGCCCCAGCGGGGGGGCCAGACACGCAGTATTTT
CDR3: CASSLAPAGGPDTQYF

D: -
J: TRBJ2-3
V: TRBV7-8
size: -
DNA: TGTGCCAGCAGCCTGGGACCGCATGTCGATACGCAGTATTTT
CDR3: CASSLGPHVDTQYF

D: -
J: TRBJ2-5
V: TRBV7-2
size: -
DNA: TGTGCCAGCAGCCTACAGTGGGGGTCCCAAGAGACCCAGTACTTC
CDR3: CASSLQWGSQETQYF

D: -
J: TRBJ2-7
V: TRBV29-1
size: -
DNA: TGCAGCGTTGAGGTCGTAGGGTACGAGCAGTACTTC
CDR3: CSVEVVGYEQYF

D: TRBD1
J: TRBJ2-2
V: TRBV29-1
size: few
DNA: TGCAGCGTACCGGGACAGGGAACCGGGGAGCTGTTTTTT
CDR3: CSVPGQGTGELFF

D: -
J: TRBJ2-5
V: TRBV5-1
size: -
DNA: TGCGCCAGCAGCTTTGAGGCCGGGACACTCCTCCAGGATCAAGAGACCCAGTACTTC
CDR3: CASSFEAGTLLQDQETQYF

D: -
J: TRBJ2-6
V: TRBV28
size: many
DNA: TGTGCCAGCAGTTTTTTGTTTGGGGCCAACGTCCTGACTTTC
CDR3: CASSFLFGANVLTF

D: -
J: TRBJ2-1
V: TRBV29-1
size: -
DNA: TGCAGCGTTGAACGGCGGGTCTCCTACAATGAGCAGTTCTTC
CDR3: CSVERRVSYNEQFF

D: -
J: TRBJ1-2
V: TRBV6-2/TRBV6-3
size: -
DNA: TGTGCCAGCAAGGTGGGACGGTACTATGGCTACACCTTC
CDR3: CASKVGRYYGYTF

D: TRBD1
J: TRBJ1-4
V: TRBV7-9
size: -
DNA: TGTGCCAGCAGCTGGACAGGGGGCTCTTCGGGGGTTGAAAAACTGTTTTTT
CDR3: CASSWTGGSSGVEKLFF

D: TRBD1
J: TRBJ2-1
V: TRBV5-6
size: -
DNA: TGTGCCAGCAGCTCACAACTGACAGGGTACGATGAGCAGTTCTTC
CDR3: CASSSQLTGYDEQFF

D: -
J: TRBJ2-5
V: TRBV10-3
size: -
DNA: TGTGCCATCAGTGGAGAAAGAGAGACCCAGTACTTC
CDR3: CAISGERETQYF

D: TRBD2
J: TRBJ2-7
V: TRBV7-9
size: -
DNA: TGTGCCAGCAGCCCGCACCCTAGCGGGAGGATCTACGAGCAGTACTTC
CDR3: CASSPHPSGRIYEQYF

D: -
J: TRBJ2-5
V: TRBV3-1
size: -
DNA: TGTGCCAGCAGCCTCACGGGTCTTCAAGGGACCCAGTACTTC
CDR3: CASSLTGLQGTQYF

D: -
J: TRBJ1-2
V: TRBV29-1
size: -
DNA: TGCAGCGTTGGTCGGCAGGGCACTGGCTACACCTTC
CDR3: CSVGRQGTGYTF

D: TRBD2
J: TRBJ2-1
V: TRBV9
size: -
DNA: TGTGCCAGCAGCGTCGGCGGGGGAAGTGAGCAGTTCTTC
CDR3: CASSVGGGSEQFF

D: TRBD2
J: TRBJ2-5
V: TRBV29-1
size: -
DNA: TGCAGCGTTGAAGTCCCGCGGGAGGACCAAGAGACCCAGTACTTC
CDR3: CSVEVPREDQETQYF

D: -
J: TRBJ2-2
V: TRBV29-1
size: once
DNA: TGCAGCGTTGAGAAGGGTGCAGAGCTGTTTTTT
CDR3: CSVEKGAELFF

D: -
J: TRBJ2-1
V: TRBV29-1
size: few
DNA: TGCAGCGTTGAGCATGCGGAGCAGTTCTTC
CDR3: CSVEHAEQFF

D: -
J: TRBJ2-7
V: TRBV2
size: -
DNA: TGTGCCAGCAGTGATTTTGGGACGTCCTACGAGCAGTACTTC
CDR3: CASSDFGTSYEQYF

D: -
J: TRBJ1-4
V: TRBV20-1
size: few
DNA: TGCAGTGCTCCATCAACGGGTAATGAAAAACTGTTTTTT
CDR3: CSAPSTGNEKLFF

D: TRBD2
J: TRBJ2-5
V: TRBV20-1
size: few
DNA: TGCAGTGCTAGAGATCTTTTGGGCGGGAGAAAAGAGACCCAGTACTTC
CDR3: CSARDLLGGRKETQYF

D: TRBD2
J: TRBJ2-5
V: TRBV9
size: few
DNA: TGTGCCAGCAGCCCTCCCGTGGTAGCGGGAGCGGAGACCCAGTACTTC
CDR3: CASSPPVVAGAETQYF

D: -
J: TRBJ1-5
V: TRBV12-3/TRBV12-4
size: few
DNA: TGTGCCGTGGGTGGCAATCAGCCCCAGCATTTT
CDR3: CAVGGNQPQHF

D: TRBD1
J: TRBJ1-2
V: TRBV29-1
size: -
DNA: TGCAGCGTCCGGACAGGGGAGGATAGCTACACCTTC
CDR3: CSVRTGEDSYTF

D: TRBD1
J: TRBJ2-1
V: TRBV4-1
size: -
DNA: TGCGCCAGCTCGGGACAGCCTTACAATAAGCAGTTCTTC
CDR3: CASSGQPYNKQFF

D: -
J: TRBJ2-5
V: TRBV7-2
size: few
DNA: TGTGCCAGCGGCTTGACGGTGGCTCAAACCCAGACCCAGTACTTC
CDR3: CASGLTVAQTQTQYF

D: -
J: TRBJ2-2
V: TRBV6-2/TRBV6-3
size: -
DNA: TGTGCCAGCGTGGGGCCCGGGGAGCTGTTTTTT
CDR3: CASVGPGELFF

D: -
J: TRBJ2-5
V: TRBV6-1
size: -
DNA: TGTGCCAGCAGGAACAGCTTTCAAACGGGGGAGACCCAGTACTTC
CDR3: CASRNSFQTGETQYF

D: -
J: TRBJ2-5
V: TRBV11-2
size: few
DNA: TGTGCCAGCAGTTCCCTTTCAGGAGAAGAGACCCAGTACTTC
CDR3: CASSSLSGEETQYF

D: -
J: TRBJ1-1
V: TRBV7-3
size: -
DNA: TGTGCCAGCAGCCAGGACAGTCTAAGTGAAGCTTTCTTT
CDR3: CASSQDSLSEAFF

D: -
J: TRBJ1-1
V: TRBV7-2
size: -
DNA: TGTGCCAGCAGCCTTCGGGGGGGGTGGGACACTGAAGCTTTCTTT
CDR3: CASSLRGGWDTEAFF

D: -
J: TRBJ2-1
V: TRBV4-1
size: -
DNA: TGCGCCAGCAGCCAAGAAAGTGTGGGAAACAATGAGCAGTTCTTC
CDR3: CASSQESVGNNEQFF

D: -
J: TRBJ2-3
V: TRBV10-3
size: -
DNA: TGTGCCATCAGTGAGAACCGGGGGGCAGGAGCAGATACGCAGTATTTT
CDR3: CAISENRGAGADTQYF

D: TRBD2
J: TRBJ2-1
V: TRBV4-1
size: -
DNA: TGCGCCAGCAGCCCTACTAGCGGCTTGACCTACAATGAGCAGTTCTTC
CDR3: CASSPTSGLTYNEQFF